The 23 T cell receptor beta chains below come from one sample, sequenced in a study of T cells after yellow fever vaccination. TCRdb called the 5' RACE reads again in MiXCR, with one record for every CDR3 protein. Among 450,000 to 600,000 distinct CDR3 sequences listed, less than 20% were seen once. Here the sequenced sample was PBMCs, taken 5 days after the first yellow fever vaccination. The receptors derive from a man younger than 35 who received the YFV17D yellow fever vaccine.

The V and J genes are TRBV5-1 and TRBJ2-7; possibly TRBD1 for D (5 bases). Looked up from germline, CDR1 is SGHRS and CDR2 is YFSETQ. The CDR3 spans 15 residues. Between the trimmed V and J ends, which lost 4 bases and 3 bases, there was a span of 17 bases. CDR3: CASSRSPTANYEQYV. CDR3 nucleotides: TGCGCCAGCAGCCGTAGTCCGACAGCAAACTACGAGCAGTACGTC.

This clonotype has just a few counts. The chain uses TRBV6-2 or TRBV6-3 and TRBJ1-5, with D perhaps matching TRBD1 (6 bases). This CDR3 is built from 14 residues. The germline V and J ends were trimmed by 5 bases and 5 bases, with 13 bases remaining between them. Germline assignment: CDR1 MNHEY and CDR2 SVGEGT. This CDR3 reads CASSLGAGDQPQHF. The DNA for the CDR3 is TGTGCCAGCAGTCTCGGGGCAGGGGATCAGCCCCAGCATTTT.

This clonotype has ten or more counts. The V call is TRBV5-5, the J call TRBJ2-3; no clear D. The length of the CDR3 is 14 residues. Germline-derived CDR1 and CDR2 are SGHKS and YYEKEE (reference sequence). The V end was cut by 4 bases, the J end by 1 base, with 10 bases between. CDR3 nucleotides: TGTGCCAGCAGCCTCCTAGTACGCACAGATACGCAGTATTTT. Encoded protein: CASSLLVRTDTQYF.

This clonotype appeared a few times. This chain links TRBV7-2 with TRBJ2-5, with D perhaps TRBD2 (6 bases). This CDR3 spans 15 amino acids. Germline V gene lookup returns CDR1 SGHTA and CDR2 FQGNSA. V shed 3 bases and J shed 1 base, with 12 bases lying between them. The CDR3 here is CASSLEGRAQETQYF. CDR3 bases: TGTGCCAGCAGCTTGGAGGGAAGAGCCCAAGAGACCCAGTACTTC. Filled out from reference TRBV7-2 and TRBJ2-5, the complete variable domain reads GAGVSQSPSNKVTEKGKDVELRCDPISGHTALYWYRQSLGQGLEFLIYFQGNSAPDKSGLPSDRFSAERTGGSVSTLTIQRTQQEDSAVYLCASSLEGRAQETQYFGPGTRLLVL.

This clonotype has more than one count but fewer than ten. The chain couples TRBV4-3 to TRBJ2-3; TRBD2 agrees at 12 bases. After removal of 0 bases from V and 2 bases from J, the junction contained 3 bases not matched to a gene. This CDR3 is 17 amino acids long. In germline, CDR1 is LGHNA, CDR2 YSLEER. The DNA of the CDR3 is TGCGCCAGCAGCCAAGATCGACTAGCGGGGGTCACAGATACGCAGTATTTT. It codes for CASSQDRLAGVTDTQYF.

This clonotype was seen a handful of times. This CDR3 is CASSLAGNPHGYTF. The CDR3 DNA reads TGTGCCAGCAGCTTGGCCGGGAACCCACATGGCTACACCTTC. The chain employs TRBV5-6 and TRBJ1-2; D not certain. Trimming removed 0 bases at V and 6 bases at J, with 12 bases between. The CDR3 runs 14 residues. CDR1 is SGHDT, CDR2 YYEEEE, per germline.

This clonotype was recorded a few times. This chain links TRBV2 with TRBJ2-2; 8 nucleotides line up with TRBD2. Germline CDR1 is SNHLY and CDR2 is FYNNEI. The CDR3 runs 15 residues. V was clipped by 3 bases and J by 3 bases; unmatched bases: 3. CDR3 coding DNA: TGTGCCAGCAGTGAGCGGGGGGACTACACCGGGGAGCTGTTTTTT. As protein: CASSERGDYTGELFF.

This clonotype was detected once. The CDR3 DNA reads as TGTGCCAGCAGCTGGGTGATGCGGGGGGGCGGCAATGAGCAGTTCTTC. The encoded protein is CASSWVMRGGGNEQFF. The chain recombines TRBV7-9 with TRBJ2-1, with 9 bases lining up with TRBD2. Trimming removed 4 bases from V and 6 bases from J; junction bases left unmatched: 10. This CDR3 region has 16 residues. Germline CDR1 reads SEHNR; CDR2 reads FQNEAQ (reference sequence).

The gene calls are TRBV7-6 and TRBJ2-2; 8 bases line up with TRBD1. Germline V gene data show CDR1 as SGHVS and CDR2 as FNYEAQ. The CDR3 totals 16 residues. V gave up 1 base and J gave up 5 bases; unmatched junction bases: 6. For the CDR3, the DNA is TGTGCCAGCAGCTTAGGGGCCAGGGGGCCTACCGGGGAGCTGTTTTTT. Amino acids: CASSLGARGPTGELFF.

This chain links TRBV7-9 with TRBJ2-3; D is perhaps TRBD1 or TRBD2 (5 bases each). Trimming removed 2 bases from V and 6 bases from J, with 12 bases in between. Germline V gene sequence: CDR1 SEHNR, CDR2 FQNEAQ (reference sequence). This CDR3 spans 14 amino acids. In nucleotides, the CDR3 is TGTGCCAGCAGCTTATGGGGGATAGGGGATACGCAGTATTTT. Translated: CASSLWGIGDTQYF.

This chain links TRBV29-1 with TRBJ2-1; D is perhaps TRBD1 (6 bases). Germline V lookup: CDR1 SQVTM, CDR2 ANQGSEA. Trimming removed 6 bases from V and 10 bases from J, with 16 bases in between. The length of the CDR3 is 12 residues. CDR3 DNA: TGCAGCGTAGAGCCCGACAGGCACGAGCAGTTCTTC. Residues: CSVEPDRHEQFF.

The chain is built from TRBV7-8 and TRBJ2-2, with 9 bases lining up with TRBD1. The V and J ends lost 2 bases and 5 bases, in that order; junction bases with no gene match: 6. This CDR3 has 16 residues. Germline V lookup: CDR1 SGHVS, CDR2 FQNEAQ. CDR3 DNA sequence: TGTGCCAGCAGCTTAAATACAGGGGGCTGGACCGGGGAGCTGTTTTTT. Its translation is CASSLNTGGWTGELFF.

Only a few counts were recorded for this clonotype. The rearrangement joins TRBV19 to TRBJ2-4; D assignment may be TRBD1 or TRBD2 (5 bases each). Per the germline V gene, CDR1 is LNHDA and CDR2 is SQIVND (reference sequence). This CDR3 has 11 residues. V dropped 8 bases and J dropped 8 bases, with 10 bases sitting between them. The CDR3 nucleotides are TGTGCCAGTGTCCAGGGACACATTCAGTACTTC. It encodes CASVQGHIQYF.

The chain carries TRBV5-1 and TRBJ1-1, with a weak D call TRBD1 (5 bases). Germline V lookup: CDR1 SGHRS, CDR2 YFSETQ. V was cut by 6 bases and J by 0 bases, with 9 bases left in between. This CDR3 is 13 amino acids long. Here the CDR3 reads CASTPGVNTEAFF. The DNA for the CDR3 is TGCGCCAGCACCCCGGGGGTGAACACTGAAGCTTTCTTT.

The V gene is TRBV7-3, the J gene TRBJ2-3; no clear D. Per germline, CDR1 SGHTA and CDR2 FQGTGA. The CDR3 has 15 residues. With 0 bases removed from V and 2 bases from J, the gap between germline ends came to 9 bases. The CDR3 bases are TGTGCCAGCAGCTTAACTAGCCCCCCCACAGATACGCAGTATTTT. This translates into CASSLTSPPTDTQYF. Drawing the rest from reference TRBV7-3 and TRBJ2-3, the complete variable domain is GAGVSQTPSNKVTEKGKYVELRCDPISGHTALYWYRQSLGQGPEFLIYFQGTGAADDSGLPNDRFFAVRPEGSVSTLKIQRTERGDSAVYLCASSLTSPPTDTQYFGPGTRLTVL.

The rearrangement joins TRBV10-3 to TRBJ2-1, with D tentatively TRBD1 or TRBD2 (5 bases each). Germline CDR1 and CDR2: ENHRY and SYGVKD. Deletions cut 4 bases from V and 7 bases from J, with 11 bases between. The CDR3 totals 13 residues. The CDR3 nucleotides are TGTGCCATCAGTGCCCGGGGCGGGAATGAGCAGTTCTTC. Protein sequence: CAISARGGNEQFF.

This chain uses TRBV12-3 or TRBV12-4 with TRBJ2-2, with TRBD2 as a possible D gene (6 bases). This CDR3 has 15 residues. V was shortened by 6 bases and J by 5 bases, with 16 bases between the two germline ends. The CDR3 is CASRPTNRGTGELFF. The CDR3 nucleotides are TGTGCCAGCAGACCTACAAATCGGGGGACCGGGGAGCTGTTTTTT.

V is TRBV27 and J is TRBJ1-6; 9 bases fit TRBD1. This CDR3 region has 17 residues. Losses at the gene ends were 5 bases for V and 0 bases for J; bases not matched to a gene: 5. Looked up from germline, CDR1 is MNHEY and CDR2 is SMNVEV (reference sequence). DNA of the CDR3: TGTGCCAGCAGTCTACAGGGGGCGAGCTCCTATAATTCACCCCTCCACTTT. This codes for CASSLQGASSYNSPLHF.

This sequence joins TRBV5-1 and TRBJ2-6; D call uncertain. This CDR3 region has 17 residues. Germline V gene data show CDR1 as SGHRS and CDR2 as YFSETQ. V was clipped by 2 bases and J by 4 bases, with 16 bases between them. CDR3 sequence: CASSFASPLGGANVLTF. The CDR3 DNA sequence: TGCGCCAGCAGCTTTGCCTCGCCCTTAGGAGGGGCCAACGTCCTGACTTTC.

This clonotype turned up a few times. The CDR3 loop is CASSQGHSGGADTQYF. The CDR3 nucleotides read TGCGCCAGCAGCCAAGGCCATAGCGGGGGGGCGGATACGCAGTATTTT. V gene TRBV4-1 combines with J gene TRBJ2-3; 11 bases match TRBD2. Trimming took 1 base from V and 6 from J; bases not matched to a gene: 6. The CDR3 sequence is 16 residues long. Germline loops: CDR1 MGHRA, CDR2 YSYEKL.

The chain couples TRBV5-1 to TRBJ1-4; D unresolved. Trimming took off 0 bases at V and 0 bases at J, with 12 bases between the two ends. The CDR3 consists of 17 residues. Looked up from germline, CDR1 is SGHRS and CDR2 is YFSETQ. CDR3 loop: CASSLGVNYATNEKLFF. In DNA, the CDR3 is TGCGCCAGCAGCTTGGGGGTCAATTATGCAACTAATGAAAAACTGTTTTTT.

The genes are TRBV6-2 or TRBV6-3 and TRBJ1-1; D uncertain. The CDR3 covers 13 residues. Germline V gene data show CDR1 as MNHEY and CDR2 as SVGEGT. V lost 3 bases and J lost 6, with 11 bases in between. The CDR3 bases are TGTGCCAGCAGTTATTTCGGGGTCGCTGAAGCTTTCTTT. As protein: CASSYFGVAEAFF.

The chain combines TRBV4-2 with TRBJ1-4; 9 nucleotides agree with TRBD1. CDR3 length: 14 residues. V dropped 8 bases and J dropped 8; count of bases not matched to a gene: 9. Germline V CDR1 and CDR2: LGHNA, YNFKEQ. In DNA form, the CDR3 reads TGTGCCAGCGTCGGGACAGGGCGTCGCGAAAAACTGTTTTTT. As protein: CASVGTGRREKLFF.